One sample yielded the 32 T cell receptor beta chains listed below, sequenced in a study of blood T cell repertoires in COVID-19. The assay was immunoSEQ multiplex PCR, and TCRdb's table has in-frame clones only and misses some. The sample yields 90,000 or so clones, approximately 87% seen once. The sequenced sample was peripheral blood. The origin of the receptors is a human donor in a cohort sampled during active COVID-19.

The chain has TRBV5-3 and TRBJ2-3; TRBD1 matches 7 bases. TRBV5-3 counts as an open reading frame of uncertain function. V lost 0 bases to trimming and J lost 0 bases; unmatched junction nucleotides: 10. This CDR3 spans 18 amino acids. CDR3 coding DNA: TGTGCCAGAAGCTTGGACCTCCGGGACAGACCTAGCACAGATACGCAGTATTTT. Its translation: CARSLDLRDRPSTDTQYF.

The J gene is TRBJ1-1, the V gene TRBV19; TRBD1 agrees at 7 bases. Germline V lookup: CDR1 LNHDA, CDR2 SQIVND (reference sequence). The CDR3 consists of 15 residues. V lost 3 bases and J lost 3; bases outside the gene matches: 7. The CDR3 DNA reads as TGTGCCAGTAGTATTGAAGTACAGGGGTACACTGAAGCTTTCTTT. This gives the protein CASSIEVQGYTEAFF.

CDR3 DNA sequence: TGTGCCAGCAGTCTTTCCGGGACAGGGGGCTTCGACGAGCAGTACTTC. Protein: CASSLSGTGGFDEQYF. This chain uses TRBV27 with TRBJ2-7; TRBD1 agrees at 12 bases. CDR1 MNHEY and CDR2 SMNVEV come from the germline V gene (reference sequence). The CDR3 runs 16 residues. Trimming took 5 bases from V and 5 from J; bases not matched to a gene: 10.

This chain links TRBV7-3 with TRBJ2-1; possible D gene TRBD2, 7 bases. V lost 5 bases and J 4 bases, leaving 18 bases between the germline ends. Germline V gene data show CDR1 as SGHTA and CDR2 as FQGTGA. The CDR3 has 16 residues. The CDR3 DNA follows: TGTGCCAGCAGCCCCCGGGGGCTAGCGGCATACAATGAGCAGTTCTTC. This translates into CASSPRGLAAYNEQFF.

The chain links TRBV10-3 to TRBJ1-5; TRBD1 might be the D (6 bases). V was cut by 1 base and J by 3 bases, with 10 bases left in between. The CDR3 length is 15 residues. Germline CDR1 and CDR2: ENHRY and SYGVKD. CDR3 loop: CAISEWAGDNQPQHF. Written as DNA, the CDR3 is TGTGCCATCAGTGAGTGGGCAGGGGACAATCAGCCCCAGCATTTT.

This clone is a singleton in its sample. This chain's CDR3 is CASNLGTIDGYTF. The DNA for the CDR3 is TGTGCCAGCAATTTGGGGACTATAGATGGCTACACCTTC. This chain joins TRBV28 and TRBJ1-2; TRBD1 is a possible D gene (5 bases). With 7 bases removed from V and 6 bases from J, the gap between germline ends came to 15 bases. The germline V gene encodes CDR1 MDHEN and CDR2 SYDVKM. The CDR3 consists of 13 residues.

V is TRBV19 and J is TRBJ1-4; D gene unclear. Trimming shortened V by 6 bases and J by 4 bases, and 12 bases separated the two germline ends. Germline CDR1 and CDR2: LNHDA and SQIVND (reference sequence). The CDR3 covers 14 residues. The CDR3 nucleotides read TGTGCCAGTAGCCGCACAGACATTAATGAAAAACTGTTTTTT. This encodes CASSRTDINEKLFF.

The CDR3 nucleotides read TGTGCCAGCAGCTTCGGACTAGCGTTCGCAGATACGCAGTATTTT. Protein sequence: CASSFGLAFADTQYF. This chain uses TRBV7-2 with TRBJ2-3, with 9 positions matching TRBD2. J lost 4 bases, V lost 3 bases, and 5 bases had no gene match. This CDR3 has 15 amino acids. Germline loops: CDR1 SGHTA, CDR2 FQGNSA.

The chain employs TRBV19 and TRBJ2-7; tentatively, D is TRBD1 (5 bases). The CDR3 totals 14 residues. CDR1 is LNHDA, CDR2 SQIVND, per germline (reference sequence). Between the trimmed V and J ends, which lost 3 bases and 6 bases, there was a span of 15 bases. The CDR3 here is CASSITGRLGEQYF. CDR3 DNA: TGTGCCAGTAGTATTACAGGACGTCTGGGCGAGCAGTACTTC.

The chain recombines TRBV7-9 with TRBJ2-1; a weak D match, TRBD1 (5 bases). V was trimmed by 6 bases and J by 7 bases, leaving 10 bases between them. The CDR3 has 12 amino acids. CDR1 and CDR2 from the germline V gene are SEHNR and FQNEAQ (reference sequence). The CDR3 nucleotides read TGTGCCAGCAGAACCAACAGGAATGAGCAGTTCTTC. Translating it yields CASRTNRNEQFF.

The chain carries TRBV15 and TRBJ2-5, with 9 bases aligning to TRBD1. Germline trimming cut 6 bases from V and 4 bases from J; bases unmatched to any gene: 9. From germline, CDR1 is LNHNV and CDR2 YYDKDF (reference sequence). This CDR3 spans 15 amino acids. The CDR3 loop reads CATRGGGQGRETQYF. CDR3 bases: TGTGCCACCAGAGGTGGGGGACAGGGTAGAGAGACCCAGTACTTC.

The chain couples TRBV9 to TRBJ2-7, with 11 bases aligning to TRBD1. This CDR3 is built from 15 residues. Per the germline V gene, CDR1 is SGDLS and CDR2 is YYNGEE. The ends lost 5 bases at V and 3 bases at J; junction bases unmatched: 7. The DNA of the CDR3 is TGTGCCAGCAGTAGAACCGGGACAGGGGGCTACGAGCAGTACTTC. Amino acids: CASSRTGTGGYEQYF.

This clone has a single count. CDR3 in DNA: TGTGCCAGCAGTGAGAGGGGGACTAGCGGGGTTTACAATGAGCAGTTCTTC. Translated, it gives CASSERGTSGVYNEQFF. V usage is TRBV6-1 and J usage is TRBJ2-1; 13 bases map to TRBD2. The CDR3 sequence is 17 residues long. Germline V gene lookup returns CDR1 MNHNS and CDR2 SASEGT. With 3 bases clipped from V and 4 bases from J, the junction kept 6 bases outside the gene matches.

This clone was observed a few times. The chain has TRBV7-6 and TRBJ2-5; D is perhaps TRBD2 (7 bases). V dropped 1 base and J dropped 5 bases, with 14 bases sitting between them. There are 15 residues in the CDR3. The V gene's germline CDR1 is SGHVS and CDR2 FNYEAQ. CDR3 sequence reads: CASSLGAGEGETQYF. The CDR3 coding sequence is TGTGCCAGCAGCTTAGGGGCAGGGGAGGGGGAGACCCAGTACTTC. Filled out from reference TRBV7-6 and TRBJ2-5, the complete variable domain reads GAGVSQSPRYKVTKRGQDVALRCDPISGHVSLYWYRQALGQGPEFLTYFNYEAQQDKSGLPNDRFSAERPEGSISTLTIQRTEQRDSAMYRCASSLGAGEGETQYFGPGTRLLVL.

This clone was detected many times. V gene TRBV2 combines with J gene TRBJ1-4, with 7 bases that match TRBD1. Trimming took 5 bases from V and 10 from J; bases not matched to a gene: 10. The CDR3 loop spans 14 amino acids. Germline V CDR1 and CDR2: SNHLY, FYNNEI. CDR3 in amino acids: CASSPDRRFGKLFF. DNA for the CDR3: TGTGCCAGCAGTCCGGACAGGCGGTTCGGAAAACTGTTTTTT.

The chain links TRBV3-1 (or the pseudogene TRBV3-2) to TRBJ2-3; 11 positions agree with TRBD2. Germline V gives CDR1 LGHDT, CDR2 YNNKEL (reference sequence). The CDR3 totals 18 residues. V trimming: 1 base; J trimming: 6 bases; junction bases outside the gene matches: 12. The CDR3 loop is CASSQGGLGSGRADTQYF. The DNA for the CDR3 is TGTGCCAGCAGCCAAGGCGGTTTGGGTAGCGGGAGGGCTGATACGCAGTATTTT.

The chain links TRBV7-9 to TRBJ2-1, with D unresolved. V was shortened by 6 bases and J by 0 bases, with 9 bases between the two germline ends. The CDR3 spans 14 residues. The germline CDR1 and CDR2 sequences are SEHNR and FQNEAQ (reference sequence). In DNA, the CDR3 is TGTGCCAGCAGTGAATCCAGCTCCTACAATGAGCAGTTCTTC. This gives the protein CASSESSSYNEQFF.

J is TRBJ2-1 and V is TRBV18; 8 nucleotides align to TRBD1. The CDR3 consists of 16 residues. V was pared by 5 bases and J by 3 bases, with 9 bases of the junction left unmatched. From germline, CDR1 is KGHSH and CDR2 LQKENI. DNA for the CDR3: TGTGCCAGCTCAGACAGGGGCCGGAATTTCTACAATGAGCAGTTCTTC. Encoded protein: CASSDRGRNFYNEQFF.

The chain has TRBV7-8 and TRBJ2-5, with D unclear. Trimming pared 0 bases from V and 2 bases from J, leaving 7 bases between. The CDR3 loop spans 14 amino acids. Per the germline V gene, CDR1 is SGHVS and CDR2 is FQNEAQ. The CDR3 is CASSLALIQETQYF. Here the CDR3 DNA reads TGTGCCAGCAGCTTAGCGTTAATACAAGAGACCCAGTACTTC.

The V gene is TRBV5-1, the J gene TRBJ1-3, with no clear D. CDR3 size: 13 residues. Trimming took off 5 bases at V and 4 bases at J, with 10 bases between the two ends. Germline CDR1 and CDR2: SGHRS and YFSETQ. The CDR3 is CASRAEAGNTIYF. The CDR3, as DNA: TGCGCCAGCAGAGCGGAGGCGGGAAACACCATATATTTT.

The chain links TRBV29-1 to TRBJ1-1, with 8 bases lining up with TRBD1. CDR3 length equals 14 residues. Germline V lookup: CDR1 SQVTM, CDR2 ANQGSEA. J lost 0 bases, V lost 7 bases, and 7 bases had no gene match. CDR3 loop: CSARTGPVNTEAFF. The CDR3, as DNA: TGCAGCGCCCGGACAGGGCCCGTGAACACTGAAGCTTTCTTT.

This clone was observed a few times. The chain employs TRBV25-1 and TRBJ1-1; D not resolved. The CDR3 sequence is 13 residues long. The germline gives CDR1 MGHDK, CDR2 SYGVNS. Deletions cut 2 bases from V and 3 bases from J, with 7 bases between. CDR3 sequence (DNA): TGTGCCAGCAGTGAAGTCGTAGACACTGAAGCTTTCTTT. Protein sequence: CASSEVVDTEAFF.

This clone has only one observation. J is TRBJ1-1 and V is TRBV5-6; no reliable D call. The CDR3 covers 15 residues. The germline V gene has CDR1 SGHDT and CDR2 YYEEEE. The V gene lost 2 bases and the J gene lost 5 bases, with 16 bases spanning the gap. The CDR3 is CASSFPGLEGTEAFF. CDR3 DNA: TGTGCCAGCAGCTTCCCCGGACTGGAGGGAACTGAAGCTTTCTTT. The complete variable domain, with remaining parts taken from reference TRBV5-6 and TRBJ1-1, reads DAGVTQSPTHLIKTRGQQVTLRCSPKSGHDTVSWYQQALGQGPQFIFQYYEEEERQRGNFPDRFSGHQFPNYSSELNVNALLLGDSALYLCASSFPGLEGTEAFFGQGTRLTVV.

J is TRBJ2-7 and V is TRBV15; 7 nucleotides line up with TRBD1. The CDR3 consists of 14 residues. Germline V gene data show CDR1 as LNHNV and CDR2 as YYDKDF (reference sequence). The trim removed 8 bases at V and 4 bases at J, leaving 11 bases unmatched. CDR3 DNA sequence: TGTGCCACCTCCCGGGACAGACACCTTTACGAGCAGTACTTC. This encodes CATSRDRHLYEQYF.

The chain is built from TRBV11-2 and TRBJ2-2, with D maybe TRBD2 (7 bases). V was pared by 7 bases and J by 0 bases, with 15 bases between. Per germline, CDR1 SGHAT and CDR2 FQNNGV. This CDR3 comprises 16 residues. Here the CDR3 reads CASKQGGGTNTGELFF. Here the CDR3 DNA reads TGTGCCAGCAAGCAGGGAGGGGGTACGAACACCGGGGAGCTGTTTTTT.

The V call is TRBV2, the J call TRBJ1-3; TRBD1 matches at 7 bases. Germline V gene sequence: CDR1 SNHLY, CDR2 FYNNEI. The CDR3 runs 14 residues. After removal of 6 bases from V and 1 base from J, the junction contained 3 bases not matched to a gene. The CDR3 reads CASRDRPSGNTIYF. As DNA, the CDR3 is TGTGCCAGCAGGGACAGGCCGTCTGGAAACACCATATATTTT.

This chain connects TRBV4-3 to TRBJ1-2; the match to TRBD1 covers 7 bases. The CDR3 length is 15 residues. V trimming: 2 bases; J trimming: 4 bases; junction bases outside the gene matches: 7. CDR1 LGHNA and CDR2 YSLEER come from the germline V gene. The DNA for the CDR3 is TGCGCCAGCAGCCAATTCACAGGGGCGGGCTATGGCTACACCTTC. Residues: CASSQFTGAGYGYTF.

The gene calls are TRBV20-1 and TRBJ2-5, with 9 nucleotides matching TRBD1. Germline CDR1 and CDR2: DFQATT and SNEGSKA (reference sequence). V was clipped by 3 bases and J by 5 bases; unmatched bases: 7. This CDR3 is built from 14 residues. The CDR3 sequence: CSASLTGGSETQYF. The DNA for the CDR3 is TGCAGTGCTAGTCTGACAGGGGGGTCGGAGACCCAGTACTTC.

The J gene is TRBJ1-4, the V gene TRBV19; D is possibly TRBD1 (6 bases). This CDR3 is 16 amino acids long. With 3 bases removed from V and 1 base from J, the gap between germline ends came to 12 bases. Germline CDR1 is LNHDA and CDR2 is SQIVND (reference sequence). The chain's CDR3 is CASSIVRGRTNEKLFF. CDR3 coding DNA: TGTGCCAGTAGTATTGTAAGGGGGAGAACTAATGAAAAACTGTTTTTT.

This chain joins TRBV11-2 and TRBJ2-5, with D perhaps matching TRBD2 (6 bases). This CDR3 contains 15 residues. V dropped 0 bases and J dropped 9 bases, with 17 bases sitting between them. Per germline, CDR1 SGHAT and CDR2 FQNNGV. The CDR3 protein is CASSLDGGNKGSQYF. CDR3 DNA sequence: TGTGCCAGCAGCTTAGATGGCGGGAACAAAGGGTCCCAGTACTTC.

The chain couples TRBV18 to TRBJ2-3; possibly TRBD1 for D (6 bases). The CDR3 runs 14 residues. Trimming pared 2 bases from V and 1 base from J, leaving 7 bases between. Looked up from germline, CDR1 is KGHSH and CDR2 is LQKENI. This CDR3 reads CASSPNRGTDTQYF. DNA of the CDR3: TGTGCCAGCTCACCAAACAGGGGCACAGATACGCAGTATTTT.

This rearrangement joins TRBV7-9 to TRBJ1-4; a possible D gene is TRBD1 (6 bases). V shed 1 base and J shed 4 bases, with 13 bases lying between them. The germline V gene has CDR1 SEHNR and CDR2 FQNEAQ (reference sequence). The CDR3 spans 16 residues. CDR3 DNA sequence: TGTGCCAGCAGCTTAGGGTCGGGACACGATAATGAAAAACTGTTTTTT. Protein sequence: CASSLGSGHDNEKLFF.